The clone carrying this T cell receptor beta chain was counted at least ten times. Its target is not known. The TCR beta libraries were generated through quantitative 5'-RACE incorporating molecular barcodes. TCRdb re-analysed the 5' RACE reads in MiXCR, keeping a single row per CDR3 protein. The table has more than 500,000 distinct CDR3 sequences, about 5.7% seen once. Germline V CDR1 and CDR2: LGHNA, YSLEER. After removal of 1 base from V and 4 bases from J, the junction contained 8 bases not matched to a gene. The CDR3 spans 16 residues. The entry originates in a study of CD8 T cells in ankylosing spondylitis. Regarding the study as a whole: Ankylosing spondylitis blood seemed to carry a telltale TCR beta motif made of under ten highly homologous variants. Certain motif variants had earlier appeared in reactive arthritis synovial fluid and blood. In ankylosing spondylitis patients, matched synovial fluid reportedly showed significant enrichment of disease-linked clones.

The chain joins TRBV4-3 to TRBJ2-3; 7 nucleotides align to TRBD2. The sequencing input was blood, either unsorted or a sorted T cell fraction (not recorded which). The receptor was derived from a male donor with ankylosing spondylitis. The DNA for the CDR3 is TGCGCCAGCAGCCAAGGGACCGGGAGGAATGCAGATACGCAGTATTTT. This translates into CASSQGTGRNADTQYF.